These 2 T cell receptor beta chains were all obtained from the same sample, sequenced in a study of T cell repertoires in cytomegalovirus infection. A single record per CDR3 protein comes from TCRdb applying MiXCR to the reads. The sample lists around 530,000 distinct CDR3 sequences, approximately 16% occurring once. The sequencing input was CD8+ T cells from PBMCs. The source of these receptors is a human donor in good health (CMV status not recorded). Some clones in this sample may be carry-over from other donors' samples.

This clonotype has a count of ten or more. V gene TRBV6-1 combines with J gene TRBJ2-1; 8 bases line up with TRBD2. Germline V gene data show CDR1 as MNHNS and CDR2 as SASEGT. The trim removed 7 bases at V and 10 bases at J, leaving 6 bases unmatched. CDR3 size: 12 residues. The CDR3 sequence: CASIGLAGEQFF. CDR3 DNA sequence: TGTGCCAGCATTGGACTAGCCGGAGAGCAGTTCTTC.

This clonotype has a count of ten or more. The chain joins TRBV12-3 or TRBV12-4 to TRBJ1-1; possibly TRBD1 for D (5 bases). The CDR3 is 11 amino acids. Trimming shortened V by 8 bases and J by 11 bases, and 15 bases separated the two germline ends. The CDR3 region has the DNA TGTGCCAGCCGGGGAGGGGAGAGGGCTTTCTTT. The encoded protein is CASRGGERAFF.